Below, 5 T cell receptor beta chains from the same sample are listed, as sequenced in a study of control samples from healthy donors and cancer patients. TCRdb's table, derived via immunoSEQ multiplex PCR, lists solely in-frame clones and lacks some. The data hold under 60,000 clones, with approximately 93% observed a single time. The specimen sequenced was PBMCs. Receptors were obtained from a woman between 45 and 65 years old with head and neck cancer.

The gene calls are TRBV7-2 and TRBJ1-2; tentatively, D is TRBD1 (6 bases). The CDR3 spans 16 residues. CDR1 and CDR2 from the germline V gene are SGHTA and FQGNSA. Trimming cost V 1 base and J 5 bases, with 17 bases left between them. The CDR3 loop is CASSLGLGGAMYGYTF. CDR3 bases: TGTGCCAGCAGCTTAGGATTAGGGGGGGCTATGTATGGCTACACCTTC.

V usage is TRBV7-9 and J usage is TRBJ2-5, with a possible D match to TRBD2 (6 bases). There are 14 residues in the CDR3. Germline V gene lookup returns CDR1 SEHNR and CDR2 FQNEAQ (reference sequence). The V gene lost 1 base and the J gene lost 2 bases, with 8 bases spanning the gap. CDR3 in amino acids: CASSLGGEQETQYF. The DNA for the CDR3 is TGTGCCAGCAGCTTAGGGGGGGAACAAGAGACCCAGTACTTC.

The CDR3 bases are TGTGCCAGCAGCCAAGAACTAGCGGGGGTGAATGAGCAGTTCTTC. It is translated as CASSQELAGVNEQFF. J is TRBJ2-1 and V is TRBV3-1 (or the pseudogene TRBV3-2); 11 positions agree with TRBD2. The germline gives CDR1 LGHDT, CDR2 YNNKEL (reference sequence). This CDR3 has 15 residues. Germline trimming cut 0 bases from V and 7 bases from J; bases unmatched to any gene: 2.

V usage is TRBV3-1 (or the pseudogene TRBV3-2) and J usage is TRBJ2-7, with 8 bases that match TRBD2. Trimming cost V 3 bases and J 5 bases; bases outside gene matches: 9. The CDR3 extends over 15 amino acids. The V gene's germline CDR1 is LGHDT and CDR2 YNNKEL (reference sequence). CDR3 protein: CASSQRSPGLDEQYF. The CDR3, as DNA: TGTGCCAGCAGCCAGCGATCTCCGGGACTAGACGAGCAGTACTTC.

CDR3 sequence (DNA): TGTGCCAGCAGCCCTCCGAGCGGGAGTTGGGTAGATACGCAGTATTTT. Translation: CASSPPSGSWVDTQYF. The chain uses TRBV7-9 and TRBJ2-3, with 8 bases aligning to TRBD2. The germline V gene encodes CDR1 SEHNR and CDR2 FQNEAQ (reference sequence). The CDR3 totals 16 residues. V was clipped by 5 bases and J by 5 bases; unmatched bases: 12. The full variable domain, completed using reference TRBV7-9 and TRBJ2-3, is DTGVSQNPRHKITKRGQNVTFRCDPISEHNRLYWYRQTLGQGPEFLTYFQNEAQLEKSRLLSDRFSAERPKGSFSTLEIQRTEQGDSAMYLCASSPPSGSWVDTQYFGPGTRLTVL.